This T cell receptor (beta chain) comes out of a study of vaccination and CD4 T cells after COVID-19. Study background: Post-vaccine sampling followed dose two by a median 72 days (range 14 to 241).

Per germline, CDR1 MNHEY and CDR2 SVGAGI. V was cut by 4 bases and J by 14 bases, with 14 bases left in between. CDR3 length: 12 amino acids. The treatment is: approximately nine-day PBMC culture with coronavirus spike peptide pools or control peptides (ViraFEST assay). Researchers collected the unexposed donor's CD4+ T cells before the COVID-19 pandemic (2011-2018). Cultured CD4+ T-cell DNA underwent Oncomine TCR Beta short-read sequencing. Using the QIAamp micro DNA kit, genomic DNA was extracted from the CD4+ T cells that had been cultured. TCRdb analysed the PCR reads with MiXCR anew, one entry per CDR3 protein. The profile shows about 4,900 distinct CDR3 sequences, around two fifths of them singletons. Concerning this clonotype: Its matching antigen is unknown.

Sample: CD4+ T cells from blood, cultured in vitro. The rearrangement links TRBV6-5 to TRBJ2-2; possible D gene TRBD2, 5 bases. The clonotype comes from a human donor in good health. The CDR3 protein is CASSSLSGGLFF. In nucleotides, the CDR3 is TGTGCCAGCAGTTCTCTCTCAGGAGGACTGTTTTTT.